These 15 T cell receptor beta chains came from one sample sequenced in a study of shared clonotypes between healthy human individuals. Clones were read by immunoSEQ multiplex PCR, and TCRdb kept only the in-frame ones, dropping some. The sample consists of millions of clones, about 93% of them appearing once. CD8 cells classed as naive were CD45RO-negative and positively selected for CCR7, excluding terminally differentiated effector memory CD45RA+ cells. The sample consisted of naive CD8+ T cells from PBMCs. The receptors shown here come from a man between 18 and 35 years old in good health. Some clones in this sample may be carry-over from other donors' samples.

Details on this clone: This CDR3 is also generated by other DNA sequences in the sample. In DNA form, the CDR3 reads TGTGCCAGCAGCGTAGGGGGGCAGGGGAGCTATGGCTACACCTTC. Translating it yields CASSVGGQGSYGYTF. The rearrangement links TRBV9 to TRBJ1-2, with D tentatively TRBD1 (6 bases). V was cut by 0 bases and J by 4 bases, with 13 bases left in between. Germline assignment: CDR1 SGDLS and CDR2 YYNGEE. The CDR3 covers 15 residues.

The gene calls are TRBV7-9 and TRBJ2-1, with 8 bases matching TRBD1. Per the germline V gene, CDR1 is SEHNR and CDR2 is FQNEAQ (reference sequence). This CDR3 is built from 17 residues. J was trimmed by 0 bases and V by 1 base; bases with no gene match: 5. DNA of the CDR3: TGTGCCAGCAGCTTAGGACAGGGGAAAAGCTCCTACAATGAGCAGTTCTTC. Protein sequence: CASSLGQGKSSYNEQFF.

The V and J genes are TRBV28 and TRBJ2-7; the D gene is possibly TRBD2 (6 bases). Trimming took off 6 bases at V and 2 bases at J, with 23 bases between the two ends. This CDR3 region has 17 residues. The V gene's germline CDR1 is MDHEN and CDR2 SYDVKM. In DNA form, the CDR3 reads TGTGCCAGCAGAGCCCCCTGGGCGCCCGGAGGGACCTACGAGCAGTACTTC. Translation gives CASRAPWAPGGTYEQYF.

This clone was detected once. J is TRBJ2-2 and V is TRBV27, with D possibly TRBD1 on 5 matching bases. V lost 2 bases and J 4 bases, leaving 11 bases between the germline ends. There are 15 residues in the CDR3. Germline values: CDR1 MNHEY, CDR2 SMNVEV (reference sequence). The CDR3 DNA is TGTGCCAGCAGTTTACTAGGGGCCGGCACCGGGGAGCTGTTTTTT. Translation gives CASSLLGAGTGELFF.

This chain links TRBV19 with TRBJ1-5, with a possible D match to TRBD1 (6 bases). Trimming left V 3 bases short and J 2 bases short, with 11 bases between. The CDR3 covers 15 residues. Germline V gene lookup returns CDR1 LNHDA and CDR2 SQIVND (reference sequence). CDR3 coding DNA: TGTGCCAGTAGTATTTTTCCAGGGGGCAATCAGCCCCAGCATTTT. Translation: CASSIFPGGNQPQHF.

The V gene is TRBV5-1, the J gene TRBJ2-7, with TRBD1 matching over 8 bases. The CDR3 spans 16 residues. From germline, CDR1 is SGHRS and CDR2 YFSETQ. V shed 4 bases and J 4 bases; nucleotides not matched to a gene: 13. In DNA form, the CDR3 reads TGCGCCAGCAGCCCGGACAGGGCCCCCTTCTCTTACGAGCAGTACTTC. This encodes CASSPDRAPFSYEQYF.

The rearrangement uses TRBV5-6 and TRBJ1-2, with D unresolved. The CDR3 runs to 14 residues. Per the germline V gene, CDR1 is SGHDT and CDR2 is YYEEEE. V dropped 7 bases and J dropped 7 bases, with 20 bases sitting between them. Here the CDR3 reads CASAHFVSEGGYTF. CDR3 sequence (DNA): TGTGCCAGCGCCCACTTTGTGTCTGAGGGTGGCTACACCTTC.

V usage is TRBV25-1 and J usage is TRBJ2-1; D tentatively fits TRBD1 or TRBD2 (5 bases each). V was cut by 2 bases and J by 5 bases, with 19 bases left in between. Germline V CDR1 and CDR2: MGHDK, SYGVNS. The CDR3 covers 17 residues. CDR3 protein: CASSERDGEGLNNEQFF. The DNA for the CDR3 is TGTGCCAGCAGTGAACGGGACGGCGAGGGCCTTAACAATGAGCAGTTCTTC.

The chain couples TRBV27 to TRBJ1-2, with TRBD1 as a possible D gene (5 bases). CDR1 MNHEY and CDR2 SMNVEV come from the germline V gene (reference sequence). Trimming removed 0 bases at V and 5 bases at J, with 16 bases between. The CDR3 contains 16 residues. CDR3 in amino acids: CASSLSPGSNLYGYTF. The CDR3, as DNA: TGTGCCAGCAGTTTATCGCCAGGGTCAAATCTTTATGGCTACACCTTC.

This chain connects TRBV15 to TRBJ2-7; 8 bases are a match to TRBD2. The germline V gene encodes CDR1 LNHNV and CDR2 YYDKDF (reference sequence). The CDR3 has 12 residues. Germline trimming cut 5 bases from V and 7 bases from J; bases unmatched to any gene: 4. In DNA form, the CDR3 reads TGTGCCACCAGCCCCGCGGGGGGTGAGCAGTACTTC. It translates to CATSPAGGEQYF.

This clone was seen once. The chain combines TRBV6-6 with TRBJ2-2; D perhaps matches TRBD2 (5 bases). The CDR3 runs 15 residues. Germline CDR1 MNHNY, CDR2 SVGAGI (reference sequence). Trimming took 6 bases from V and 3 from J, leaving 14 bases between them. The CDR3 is CASRPSGYDTGELFF. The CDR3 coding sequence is TGTGCCAGCAGGCCGTCGGGGTACGACACCGGGGAGCTGTTTTTT.

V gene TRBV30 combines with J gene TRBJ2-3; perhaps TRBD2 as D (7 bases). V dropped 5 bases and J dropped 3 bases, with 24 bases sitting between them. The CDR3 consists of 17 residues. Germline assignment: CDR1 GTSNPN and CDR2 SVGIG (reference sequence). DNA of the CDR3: TGTGCCTGGGTAGTGCCGGGGGGCGGGAGAAGGACAGATACGCAGTATTTT. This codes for CAWVVPGGGRRTDTQYF.

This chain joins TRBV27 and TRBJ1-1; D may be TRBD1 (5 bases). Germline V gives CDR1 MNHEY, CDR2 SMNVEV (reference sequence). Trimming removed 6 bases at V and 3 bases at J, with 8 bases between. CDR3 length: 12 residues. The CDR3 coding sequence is TGTGCCAGCAGCGGGGGGTACACTGAAGCTTTCTTT. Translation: CASSGGYTEAFF.

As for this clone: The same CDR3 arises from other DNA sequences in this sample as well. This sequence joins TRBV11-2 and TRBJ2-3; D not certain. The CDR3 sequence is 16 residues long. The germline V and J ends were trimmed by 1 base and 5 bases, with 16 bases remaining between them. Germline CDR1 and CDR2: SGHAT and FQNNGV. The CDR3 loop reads CASSLGTKQREDTQYF. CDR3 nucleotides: TGTGCCAGCAGCTTAGGGACCAAACAACGAGAAGATACGCAGTATTTT. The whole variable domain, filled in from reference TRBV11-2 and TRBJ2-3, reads EAGVAQSPRYKIIEKRQSVAFWCNPISGHATLYWYQQILGQGPKLLIQFQNNGVVDDSQLPKDRFSAERLKGVDSTLKIQPAKLEDSAVYLCASSLGTKQREDTQYFGPGTRLTVL.

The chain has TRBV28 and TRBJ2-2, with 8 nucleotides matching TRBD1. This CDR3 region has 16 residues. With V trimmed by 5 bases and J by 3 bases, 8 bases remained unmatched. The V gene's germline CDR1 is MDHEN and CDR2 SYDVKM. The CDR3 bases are TGTGCCAGCAGTCCCAAAGACAGGGGATACACCGGGGAGCTGTTTTTT. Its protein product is CASSPKDRGYTGELFF.